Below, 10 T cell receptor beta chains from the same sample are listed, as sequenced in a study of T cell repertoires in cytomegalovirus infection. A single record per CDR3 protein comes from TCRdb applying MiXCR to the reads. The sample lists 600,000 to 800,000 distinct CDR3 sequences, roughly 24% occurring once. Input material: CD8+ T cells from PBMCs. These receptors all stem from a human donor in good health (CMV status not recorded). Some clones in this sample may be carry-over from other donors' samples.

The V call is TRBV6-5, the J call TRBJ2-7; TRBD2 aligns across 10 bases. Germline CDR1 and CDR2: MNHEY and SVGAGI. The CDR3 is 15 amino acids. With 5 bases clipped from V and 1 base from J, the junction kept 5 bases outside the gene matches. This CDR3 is CASSPSGGRSYEQYV. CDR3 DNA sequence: TGTGCCAGCAGTCCTAGCGGGGGTAGATCCTACGAGCAGTACGTC.

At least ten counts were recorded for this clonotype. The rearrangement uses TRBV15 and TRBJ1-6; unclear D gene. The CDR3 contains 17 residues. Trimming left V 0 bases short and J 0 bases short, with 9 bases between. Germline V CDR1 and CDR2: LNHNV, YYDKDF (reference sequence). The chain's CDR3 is CATSREGRSSYNSPLHF. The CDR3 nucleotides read TGTGCCACCAGCAGAGAAGGCAGGAGCTCCTATAATTCACCCCTCCACTTT.

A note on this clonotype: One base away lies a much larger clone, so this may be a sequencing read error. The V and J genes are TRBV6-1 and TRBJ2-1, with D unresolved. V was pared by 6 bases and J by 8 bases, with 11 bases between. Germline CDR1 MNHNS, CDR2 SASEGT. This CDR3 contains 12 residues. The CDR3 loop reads CASSLRSDEQFF. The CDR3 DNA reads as TGTGCCAGCAGCCTCAGGAGCGATGAGCAGTTCTTC.

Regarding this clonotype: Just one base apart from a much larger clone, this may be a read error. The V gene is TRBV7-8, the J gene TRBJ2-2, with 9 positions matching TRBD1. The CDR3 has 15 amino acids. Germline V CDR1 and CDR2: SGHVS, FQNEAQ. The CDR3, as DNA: TGTGTCAGCAGCTTAGGGACAGGGCGGACCGGGGAGCTGTTTTTT. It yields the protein CVSSLGTGRTGELFF.

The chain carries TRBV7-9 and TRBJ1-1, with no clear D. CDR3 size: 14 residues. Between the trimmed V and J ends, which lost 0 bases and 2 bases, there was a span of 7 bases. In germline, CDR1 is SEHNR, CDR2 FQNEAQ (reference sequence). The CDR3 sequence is CASSLARINTEAFF. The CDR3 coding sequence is TGTGCCAGCAGCTTAGCGCGGATAAACACTGAAGCTTTCTTT.

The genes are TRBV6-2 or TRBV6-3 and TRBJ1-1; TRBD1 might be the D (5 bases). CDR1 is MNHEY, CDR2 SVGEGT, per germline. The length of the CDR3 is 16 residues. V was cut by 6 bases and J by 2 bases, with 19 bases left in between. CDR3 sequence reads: CASSDFQRGGNTEAFF. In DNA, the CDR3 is TGTGCCAGCAGCGACTTTCAGCGGGGGGGAAACACTGAAGCTTTCTTT.

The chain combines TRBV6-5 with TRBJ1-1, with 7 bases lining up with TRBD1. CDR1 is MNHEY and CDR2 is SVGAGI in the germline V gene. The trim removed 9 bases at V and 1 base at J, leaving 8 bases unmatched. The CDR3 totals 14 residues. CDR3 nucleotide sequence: TGTGCCAGGGTTCGAGGGGGCAAGAACACTGAAGCTTTCTTT. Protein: CARVRGGKNTEAFF.

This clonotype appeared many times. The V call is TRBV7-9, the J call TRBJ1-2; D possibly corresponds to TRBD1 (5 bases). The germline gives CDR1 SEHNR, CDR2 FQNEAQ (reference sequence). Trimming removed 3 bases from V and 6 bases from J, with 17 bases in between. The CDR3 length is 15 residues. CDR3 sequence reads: CASSLGGVGGHGYTF. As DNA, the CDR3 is TGTGCCAGCAGCTTGGGGGGAGTCGGCGGCCATGGCTACACCTTC.

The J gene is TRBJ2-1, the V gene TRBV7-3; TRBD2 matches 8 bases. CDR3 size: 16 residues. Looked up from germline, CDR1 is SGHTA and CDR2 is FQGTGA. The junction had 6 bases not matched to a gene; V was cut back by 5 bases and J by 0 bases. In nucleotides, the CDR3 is TGTGCCAGCAGCCCAATAGCGGGAAGCTCCTACAATGAGCAGTTCTTC. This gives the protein CASSPIAGSSYNEQFF.

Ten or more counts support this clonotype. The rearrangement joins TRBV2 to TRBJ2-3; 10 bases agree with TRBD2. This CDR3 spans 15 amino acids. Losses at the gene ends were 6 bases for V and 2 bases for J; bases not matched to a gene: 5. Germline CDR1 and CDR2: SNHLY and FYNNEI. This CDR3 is CASRRAGGPTDTQYF. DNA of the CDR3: TGTGCCAGCAGGCGAGCGGGGGGGCCCACAGATACGCAGTATTTT. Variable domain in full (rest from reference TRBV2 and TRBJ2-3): EPEVTQTPSHQVTQMGQEVILRCVPISNHLYFYWYRQILGQKVEFLVSFYNNEISEKSEIFDDQFSVERPDGSNFTLKIRSTKLEDSAMYFCASRRAGGPTDTQYFGPGTRLTVL.